This TCR beta chain was found in a study of T cell repertoires in cytomegalovirus infection. The CDR3 is 16 amino acids. Germline V CDR1 and CDR2: LNHNV, YYDKDF (reference sequence). V lost 0 bases and J lost 5; bases outside the gene matches: 5. As to this clonotype: Its antigen is still unknown.

In TCRdb, the reads were re-called with MiXCR into one record per CDR3 protein. The repertoire includes roughly 500,000 distinct CDR3 sequences, roughly a third of them detected once, and 17% sits in the top ten. This sample comprised cultured PBMCs, obtained from culture after CMV antigen stimulation. The clonotype comes from a human donor in good health (CMV status not recorded). Some clones in this sample may be carry-over from other donors' samples. The chain combines TRBV15 with TRBJ2-1, with TRBD2 matching 9 bases. CDR3 DNA: TGTGCCACCAGCAGAGAGGCTAGCGGGATAAACAATGAGCAGTTCTTC. Encoded protein: CATSREASGINNEQFF.